This is a list of T cell receptor beta chains from one sample in a study of blood T cell repertoires in COVID-19. Measured with immunoSEQ multiplex PCR; TCRdb has only the in-frame clones, and not every one. This table has 100,000 or so clones, about 93% appearing once. The sample taken for sequencing was peripheral blood. The receptor set was obtained from a woman aged 45 to 65 in a cohort sampled during active COVID-19. CDR3s include the opening cysteine and the closing phenylalanine or tryptophan. A D gene is named only where the DNA matches it firmly. Not every row has a clone size; where given, it reads once, few, many or a size class.

cdr3_nt	cdr3_aa	clone_size	v_call	j_call	d_call
TGTGCCAGCAGTTTTCTTGAGTTTCGTCGGGGCAGGGGGCGCGTTCGGACACCCAATGAGCAGTTCTTC	CASSFLEFRRGRGRVRTPNEQFF	-	TRBV27	TRBJ2-1	TRBD1
TGCGCCAGCAGCCAAAGACGGAGCGCGGGGGAGCTGTTTTTT	CASSQRRSAGELFF	-	TRBV4-1	TRBJ2-2	-
TGTGCCAGCAGCCAAAGGGGACAGGGGGCGCGGGTGGACTATGGCTACACCTTC	CASSQRGQGARVDYGYTF	once	TRBV3-1/TRBV3-2	TRBJ1-2	TRBD1
TGTGCCAGCAGTATTCGACAGGGGGCCCTTCCTCGGCGGGGTAACTATGGCTACACCTTC	CASSIRQGALPRRGNYGYTF	-	TRBV27	TRBJ1-2	TRBD1
TGTGCCAGCAGCGGTACAGGGAATCAGCCCCAGCATTTT	CASSGTGNQPQHF	-	TRBV2	TRBJ1-5	-
TGCGCCAGCCAGACTAGCGGGACAGATACGCAGTATTTT	CASQTSGTDTQYF	-	TRBV5-1	TRBJ2-3	TRBD2
TGTGCCAGCAGCTCGTACACAGGGGGCAAAAACATTCAGTACTTC	CASSSYTGGKNIQYF	-	TRBV5-4	TRBJ2-4	TRBD1
TGTGCCAGCAGCTCGGACAGGACCTCTGGAAACACCATATATTTT	CASSSDRTSGNTIYF	-	TRBV5-5	TRBJ1-3	TRBD1
TGTGCCAGCAGTCTAGGGGTACAGGTCACTGAAGCTTTCTTT	CASSLGVQVTEAFF	-	TRBV6-5	TRBJ1-1	-
TGTGCCAGCAGCCCCCCGGTTTCTTCCCCCGGGGAGCTGTTTTTT	CASSPPVSSPGELFF	-	TRBV11-3	TRBJ2-2	-
TGTGCCAGCAGCGTTGACAGGGGAGCCTACAATGAGCAGTTCTTC	CASSVDRGAYNEQFF	-	TRBV9	TRBJ2-1	TRBD1
TGTGCCAGCAGCTCATCGAACATGAACACTGAAGCTTTCTTT	CASSSSNMNTEAFF	-	TRBV7-9	TRBJ1-1	-
TGCGCCAGCAGCCAAGATGTCTTTCCTAGTGCCATATATTTT	CASSQDVFPSAIYF	-	TRBV4-1	TRBJ1-3	-
TGTGCCAGCAGTTTATCCGATTCACCCCTCCACTTT	CASSLSDSPLHF	-	TRBV12-3/TRBV12-4	TRBJ1-6	-
TGTGCCTGGAGTGACCGAGGGACAGGCTCCTACAATGAGCAGTTCTTC	CAWSDRGTGSYNEQFF	once	TRBV30	TRBJ2-1	TRBD1
TGTGCCAGCAGCTTAGCGAACGGTGGTGGTACGCAGTATTTT	CASSLANGGGTQYF	once	TRBV7-8	TRBJ2-3	-
TGTGCCAGCAGCTTAACCCGGGACAACTACGAGCAGTACTTC	CASSLTRDNYEQYF	-	TRBV7-3	TRBJ2-7	-
TGTGCCAGCAGCTTATATGGGCAGGGCAATCAGCCCCAGCATTTT	CASSLYGQGNQPQHF	once	TRBV7-2	TRBJ1-5	-
TGTGCCAGCAGCCTAAAGTATAGAACTGAAGCTTTCTTT	CASSLKYRTEAFF	-	TRBV11-3	TRBJ1-1	-
TGTGCCAGCAGTTATACGGGTAACTATGGCTACACCTTC	CASSYTGNYGYTF	-	TRBV12-3/TRBV12-4	TRBJ1-2	-
TGTGCCTGGACCTCGACAGGGTGGTCACCCCTCCACTTT	CAWTSTGWSPLHF	-	TRBV30	TRBJ1-6	TRBD1
TGTGCCAGCAGTTACGGTGAGAATCAGCCCCAGCATTTT	CASSYGENQPQHF	-	TRBV6-5	TRBJ1-5	-
TGTGCCACCAGCAGGGGGCCGAACACTGAAGCTTTCTTT	CATSRGPNTEAFF	-	TRBV15	TRBJ1-1	-
TGTGCCAGCAGCCCTACAGGGGGCAATAACTATGGCTACACCTTC	CASSPTGGNNYGYTF	-	TRBV3-1/TRBV3-2	TRBJ1-2	TRBD1
TGCGCCAGCAGCCACGCTTTTGGACTAGCGTCCGGGGAGCTGTTTTTT	CASSHAFGLASGELFF	-	TRBV4-1	TRBJ2-2	TRBD2
TGTGCCAGCTCACCACCGGCGGGCGGCTATGGCTACACCTTC	CASSPPAGGYGYTF	once	TRBV18	TRBJ1-2	-
TGTGCCAGCAGTACGGGCGGAGGGCGAAATTCACCCCTCCACTTT	CASSTGGGRNSPLHF	-	TRBV6-6	TRBJ1-6	-
TGTGCCAGTAGTATAGTTGGGACAGGGAACTCCCGGGGCTACACCTTC	CASSIVGTGNSRGYTF	-	TRBV19	TRBJ1-2	TRBD1
TGTGCCAGCAGCCACAGGGGGCTTGATCAGCCCCAGCATTTT	CASSHRGLDQPQHF	-	TRBV3-1/TRBV3-2	TRBJ1-5	TRBD1
TGTGCTAGTGGATTGGGACAGACTGAAGCTTTCTTT	CASGLGQTEAFF	-	TRBV12-5	TRBJ1-1	TRBD1
TGTGCCAGCAGCAAACAAGGGGACAGCAACCTACCGCTCCACTTT	CASSKQGDSNLPLHF	-	TRBV9	TRBJ1-6	TRBD1
TGTGCCAGCAGTACCCTGACAGGGGCCCCTGAAGCTTTCTTT	CASSTLTGAPEAFF	-	TRBV6-5	TRBJ1-1	TRBD1
TGCGCCAGCAGCTTGGGGGCAGGGGGCTCGGCAACTAATGAAAAACTGTTTTTT	CASSLGAGGSATNEKLFF	-	TRBV5-1	TRBJ1-4	TRBD1
TGTGCCAGCAGCTTGGCCCCCGCAAGGGGTTCGTACGAGCAGTACTTC	CASSLAPARGSYEQYF	-	TRBV5-5	TRBJ2-7	-
TGTGCCAGCAGCTGGCGATTAGCAGGGACTAATGAAAAACTGTTTTTT	CASSWRLAGTNEKLFF	-	TRBV7-2	TRBJ1-4	-
TGTGCCAGCAGTTACGGAGCTAACACAGATACGCAGTATTTT	CASSYGANTDTQYF	-	TRBV6-6	TRBJ2-3	-
TGTGCCAGCAGCAGACAGGGAGAAGAAGCTTTCTTT	CASSRQGEEAFF	-	TRBV7-2	TRBJ1-1	TRBD1
TGTGCCAGCAGCTCCCCGACAGCACCTCCTTCCTATGGCTACACCTTC	CASSSPTAPPSYGYTF	-	TRBV7-2	TRBJ1-2	-
TGTGCCAGTAGGACTAGCGGGGGGGGCACAGATACGCAGTATTTT	CASRTSGGGTDTQYF	-	TRBV19	TRBJ2-3	TRBD2
TGTGCCAGTAGTATACAGGGCGCTCAAGAGACCCAGTACTTC	CASSIQGAQETQYF	-	TRBV19	TRBJ2-5	-
TGCGCCAGCAGCCAACCCCTCAGGGGGAGCGAGCAGTACTTC	CASSQPLRGSEQYF	-	TRBV4-1	TRBJ2-7	TRBD1
TGTGCCAGCAGCCAGGGACAGTCCTATGGCTACACCTTC	CASSQGQSYGYTF	-	TRBV6-5	TRBJ1-2	TRBD1
TGTGCCAGTAGAGGTAAACGGGGGGCGACCAATGAGCAGTTCTTC	CASRGKRGATNEQFF	-	TRBV19	TRBJ2-1	-
TGCGCCAGCAGCCAAGATGCCAGGGGGGAAGCTTTCTTT	CASSQDARGEAFF	few	TRBV4-1	TRBJ1-1	TRBD1
TGTGCCAGCGCGGGACAGATCTTCTATGGCTACACCTTC	CASAGQIFYGYTF	-	TRBV2	TRBJ1-2	TRBD1
TGTGCCAGCACCGACGACAGGGGGGGGACCGATGAGCAGTTCTTC	CASTDDRGGTDEQFF	-	TRBV6-5	TRBJ2-1	TRBD1
TGTGCCAGCAGTCCTTTTTTACAAGAGACCCAGTACTTC	CASSPFLQETQYF	-	TRBV6-5	TRBJ2-5	-
TGCGCCAGCAGCTTTGCAACTAGCGGGAGGAGTGAGCAGTTCTTC	CASSFATSGRSEQFF	-	TRBV5-1	TRBJ2-1	TRBD2
TGTGCCAGCTCACTGATCCAGGGCCCTCCTCCCGGAAACACCATATATTTT	CASSLIQGPPPGNTIYF	-	TRBV18	TRBJ1-3	-
TGTGCCACCGGGACAGTTGGGGCCAACGTCCTGACTTTC	CATGTVGANVLTF	-	TRBV19	TRBJ2-6	TRBD1
TGTGCCAGCAGCGTAGAGACAGGTCGCTCACCCCTCCACTTT	CASSVETGRSPLHF	few	TRBV9	TRBJ1-6	-